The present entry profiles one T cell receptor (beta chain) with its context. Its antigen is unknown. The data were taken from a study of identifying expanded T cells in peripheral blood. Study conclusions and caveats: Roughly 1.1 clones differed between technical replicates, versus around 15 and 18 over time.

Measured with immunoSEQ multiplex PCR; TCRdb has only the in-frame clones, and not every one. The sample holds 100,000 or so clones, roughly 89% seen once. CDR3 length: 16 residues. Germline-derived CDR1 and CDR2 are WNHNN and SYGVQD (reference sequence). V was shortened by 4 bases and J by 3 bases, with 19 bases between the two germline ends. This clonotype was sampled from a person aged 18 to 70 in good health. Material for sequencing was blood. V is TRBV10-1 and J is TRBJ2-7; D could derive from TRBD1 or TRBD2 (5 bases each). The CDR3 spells CASSVRCQGAGYEQYF. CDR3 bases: TGCGCCAGCAGTGTACGATGTCAAGGGGCGGGCTACGAGCAGTACTTC.